This T cell receptor (beta chain) was recorded in a study of radiotherapy plus CTLA-4 blockade in lung cancer. Here immunoSEQ multiplex PCR was the method, and the copy in TCRdb shows in-frame clones only, minus some. This table has over 30,000 clones, 60% to 80% appearing once. This CDR3 contains 17 residues. With 0 bases clipped from V and 5 bases from J, the junction kept 9 bases outside the gene matches. The V gene's germline CDR1 is SGDLS and CDR2 YYNGEE. In the case of this clone: Its antigen is unidentified.

Whole-study results and caveats: There was expansion of tumor-derived TCR clones in blood after radiotherapy plus ipilimumab.

This TCR came from a human donor with non-small cell lung cancer that progressed on radiotherapy plus ipilimumab. Sequenced here: peripheral blood, sampled from a patient treated with radiotherapy plus ipilimumab. V and J are TRBV9 and TRBJ2-5; 11 bases are shared with TRBD2. CDR3 region: CASSVGASGGHVETQYF. In DNA, the CDR3 is TGTGCCAGCAGCGTAGGGGCTAGCGGGGGGCACGTTGAGACCCAGTACTTC.